These 20 T cell receptor beta chains were sequenced from one sample in a study of T cell repertoires in cytomegalovirus infection. These receptors have no identified antigens. TCRdb passed the reads through MiXCR, listing each CDR3 protein once. The sample consists of 650,000 to 850,000 distinct CDR3 sequences, under 35% of them appearing once. The sequenced sample was cultured CD8+ T cells from PBMCs, obtained from culture after CMV antigen stimulation. The source of these receptors is a human donor in good health (CMV status not recorded). Some clones in this sample may be carry-over from other donors' samples.

V is TRBV27 and J is TRBJ2-3, with 7 bases identical to TRBD1. Unmatched junction bases numbered 3, after V lost 4 bases and J lost 2 bases. Germline lookup yields CDR1 MNHEY and CDR2 SMNVEV (reference sequence). This CDR3 is 14 amino acids long. The DNA for the CDR3 is TGTGCCAGCAGTTCGACAGGGACCACAGATACGCAGTATTTT. Translating gives CASSSTGTTDTQYF.

The rearrangement links TRBV20-1 to TRBJ2-7, with D perhaps matching TRBD1 or TRBD2 (5 bases each). Germline CDR1 is DFQATT and CDR2 is SNEGSKA (reference sequence). V dropped 2 bases and J dropped 5 bases, with 13 bases sitting between them. The CDR3 totals 13 residues. In DNA form, the CDR3 reads TGCAGTGCTAGAACGGGGCAGGGCCACGAGCAGTACGTC. Protein: CSARTGQGHEQYV.

This clonotype turned up a few times. Mismatch with germline at one junction end may stem from a read error. V is TRBV2 and J is TRBJ1-2; maybe TRBD1 (5 bases). Germline V gene data show CDR1 as SNHLY and CDR2 as FYNNEI. The length of the CDR3 is 11 residues. The CDR3 reads CASSPQTEGHF. For the CDR3, the DNA is TGTGCCAGCAGTCCTCAAACGGAGGGGCACTTC.

In its sample, this clonotype was seen a few times. V gene TRBV7-6 combines with J gene TRBJ2-7; the match to TRBD1 covers 12 bases. Unmatched junction bases numbered 5, after V lost 5 bases and J lost 3 bases. Germline V lookup: CDR1 SGHVS, CDR2 FNYEAQ. The CDR3 sequence is 15 residues long. CDR3 sequence reads: CASSAGTGGLYEQYF. CDR3 in DNA: TGTGCCAGCAGCGCCGGGACAGGGGGCCTCTACGAGCAGTACTTC.

As to this clonotype: A junction end diverges from the germline sequence, so it may reflect a read error. CDR3 region: CASSLRGGDGTGELFF. The CDR3 DNA is TGTGCTAGCAGCTTACGTGGGGGGGACGGAACCGGGGAGCTGTTTTTT. This chain joins TRBV7-7 and TRBJ2-2; TRBD2 matches 7 bases. The CDR3 covers 16 residues. Germline-derived CDR1 and CDR2 are SSHAT and FNYEAQ (reference sequence).

This clonotype was observed a handful of times. V and J are TRBV12-3 or TRBV12-4 and TRBJ2-7; maybe TRBD2 (6 bases). CDR3 size: 15 residues. The V end was cut by 4 bases, the J end by 5 bases, with 18 bases between. This CDR3 is CASSSRGLATHEQYF. CDR3 DNA sequence: TGTGCCAGCAGTTCCCGCGGGCTAGCGACCCACGAGCAGTACTTC.

The chain recombines TRBV11-2 with TRBJ1-4; perhaps TRBD1 as D (5 bases). Germline CDR1 is SGHAT and CDR2 is FQNNGV. The ends were cut back, 5 bases at V and 8 bases at J, with 18 bases in the middle. This CDR3 is built from 15 residues. CDR3 DNA sequence: TGTGCCAGCAGCACCTCAGATCAGGGAGGCGAAAAACTGTTTTTT. Encoded protein: CASSTSDQGGEKLFF.

V gene TRBV7-8 combines with J gene TRBJ1-5; the match to TRBD1 covers 9 bases. V shed 5 bases and J 7 bases; nucleotides not matched to a gene: 12. This CDR3 spans 16 amino acids. Germline CDR1 is SGHVS and CDR2 is FQNEAQ. CDR3 nucleotides: TGTGCCAGCAGCCAACCCGGGACAGGGTTTGGGCAGCCCCAGCATTTT. Translation: CASSQPGTGFGQPQHF.

A single count supports this clonotype. CDR3 in amino acids: CASSIDGLAGGADTQYF. The CDR3 nucleotides read TGTGCCAGTAGTATCGATGGACTAGCGGGGGGGGCAGATACGCAGTATTTT. The genes are TRBV19 and TRBJ2-3; TRBD2 aligns across 15 bases. Germline CDR1 reads LNHDA; CDR2 reads SQIVND (reference sequence). The V segment lost 3 bases and the J segment 4 bases; nucleotides outside the gene matches: 5. This CDR3 has 17 residues.

The gene calls are TRBV6-5 and TRBJ2-7; D call uncertain. V shed 5 bases and J shed 0 bases, with 17 bases lying between them. CDR3 length equals 16 residues. The germline V gene encodes CDR1 MNHEY and CDR2 SVGAGI. The CDR3 loop reads CASSPPVGSFSYEQYF. CDR3 nucleotide sequence: TGTGCCAGCAGTCCCCCAGTGGGTTCCTTCTCCTACGAGCAGTACTTC.

The rearrangement joins TRBV6-2 or TRBV6-3 to TRBJ1-2; D not certain. CDR3 length: 13 amino acids. The germline gives CDR1 MNHEY, CDR2 SVGEGT. V lost 0 bases, J lost 8 bases, and 10 bases lay in between. The CDR3 region is CASSYSNGNGYTF. DNA for the CDR3: TGTGCCAGCAGTTACTCGAACGGGAACGGCTACACCTTC.

In its sample, this clonotype was seen a few times. V gene TRBV12-3 or TRBV12-4 combines with J gene TRBJ1-4; 8 bases agree with TRBD1. With V trimmed by 6 bases and J by 6 bases, 9 bases remained unmatched. The CDR3 has 15 amino acids. The CDR3 reads CASRGSGGRYEKLFF. Here the CDR3 DNA reads TGTGCCAGCAGAGGCTCAGGGGGCCGCTATGAAAAACTGTTTTTT.

The chain employs TRBV20-1 and TRBJ1-2, with D unclear. The germline CDR1 and CDR2 sequences are DFQATT and SNEGSKA (reference sequence). CDR3 length: 15 residues. V was pared by 3 bases and J by 6 bases, with 20 bases between. The CDR3, as DNA: TGCAGTGCTAGGACATGGCAGGCCGTTTTGGATGGCTACACCTTC. Its protein product is CSARTWQAVLDGYTF.

The chain links TRBV27 to TRBJ1-4; D remains ambiguous. Germline CDR1 MNHEY, CDR2 SMNVEV (reference sequence). The ends were cut back, 4 bases at V and 11 bases at J, with 17 bases in the middle. CDR3 length: 14 residues. The CDR3 protein is CASSYRLGSWKLFF. CDR3 DNA sequence: TGTGCCAGCAGTTACCGATTGGGGTCGTGGAAACTGTTTTTT.

This chain links TRBV6-6 with TRBJ2-1; 8 bases are a match to TRBD2. This CDR3 is built from 17 residues. CDR1 is MNHNY and CDR2 is SVGAGI in the germline V gene (reference sequence). Trimming at V came to 1 base and at J to 7 bases, leaving 12 bases not matched to a gene. The CDR3 reads CASSYFPRGGSENEQFF. CDR3 DNA: TGTGCCAGCAGTTACTTCCCCCGGGGGGGCTCTGAAAATGAGCAGTTCTTC.

This clonotype was seen a handful of times. This chain links TRBV27 with TRBJ1-1; the match to TRBD1 covers 8 bases. CDR3 length: 14 amino acids. V lost 2 bases and J lost 6; bases outside the gene matches: 5. The V gene's germline CDR1 is MNHEY and CDR2 SMNVEV (reference sequence). The DNA for the CDR3 is TGTGCCAGCAGTTTAAACAGGGGGGGAGCTGAAGCTTTCTTT. This gives the protein CASSLNRGGAEAFF.

This clonotype was observed a single time. The gene calls are TRBV29-1 and TRBJ2-5, with D uncertain. This CDR3 is 12 amino acids long. Trimming took 1 base from V and 5 from J, leaving 8 bases between them. Germline V lookup: CDR1 SQVTM, CDR2 ANQGSEA. The CDR3 here is CSVEVLGETQYF. Here the CDR3 DNA reads TGCAGCGTTGAAGTCCTGGGGGAGACCCAGTACTTC.

The table lists this clonotype with a few counts. The chain uses TRBV19 and TRBJ1-1; maybe TRBD1 (5 bases). Per the germline V gene, CDR1 is LNHDA and CDR2 is SQIVND (reference sequence). V was shortened by 2 bases and J by 5 bases, with 9 bases between the two germline ends. The CDR3 has 13 amino acids. CDR3 sequence (DNA): TGTGCCAGTAGTATATTCGGGACGACTGAAGCTTTCTTT. Amino acids: CASSIFGTTEAFF.

This clonotype appeared many times. The rearrangement links TRBV7-2 to TRBJ2-1; 9 nucleotides line up with TRBD1. CDR1 is SGHTA and CDR2 is FQGNSA in the germline V gene. The CDR3 is made up of 14 amino acids. V trimming: 5 bases; J trimming: 5 bases; junction bases outside the gene matches: 4. In nucleotides, the CDR3 is TGTGCCAGCAGCCGATGGACAGGGGACAATGAGCAGTTCTTC. Amino acid sequence: CASSRWTGDNEQFF.

The gene calls are TRBV20-1 and TRBJ2-1; 14 nucleotides align to TRBD2. Germline CDR1 DFQATT, CDR2 SNEGSKA (reference sequence). After removal of 7 bases from V and 2 bases from J, the junction contained 10 bases not matched to a gene. The CDR3 is 17 residues long. CDR3 in amino acids: CSGKKTSGGGAYNEQFF. The CDR3 nucleotides read TGCAGTGGGAAAAAGACTAGCGGGGGGGGGGCCTACAATGAGCAGTTCTTC.